These T cell receptor beta chains were read from a single sample in a study of blood T cell repertoires in COVID-19. The assay was immunoSEQ multiplex PCR, and TCRdb's table has in-frame clones only and misses some. The sample has approximately 60,000 clones, 79% seen once. The sequencing sample was made of peripheral blood. Source of these receptors: a woman of 80 years or more with active or convalescent COVID-19. Both conserved end residues are part of each CDR3. A D gene is named only where the DNA matches it firmly. Clone size appears in some rows only: once, few, many, or a class for an expanded clone.

CDR3 protein,CDR3 DNA,J gene,D gene,clone size,V gene
CASSPTDIEGYTF,TGTGCCAGCAGCCCGACCGACATAGAAGGCTACACCTTC,TRBJ1-2,NA,few,TRBV9
CASSQGGRANTEAFF,TGTGCCAGCAGCCAAGGGGGGCGGGCGAACACTGAAGCTTTCTTT,TRBJ1-1,NA,NA,TRBV4-2
CASSKLAGGQNIQYF,TGTGCCAGCAGTAAACTAGCGGGGGGCCAAAACATTCAGTACTTC,TRBJ2-4,TRBD2,NA,TRBV9
CASSSSTTGVYGYTF,TGTGCCAGCAGTTCATCCACGACAGGGGTATATGGCTACACCTTC,TRBJ1-2,TRBD1,NA,TRBV27
CASSVDGQGYTEAFF,TGTGCCAGCAGCGTAGACGGACAGGGGTATACTGAAGCTTTCTTT,TRBJ1-1,TRBD1,NA,TRBV9
CASRSMESGYTF,TGTGCCAGTAGATCCATGGAGAGCGGCTACACCTTC,TRBJ1-2,NA,NA,TRBV19
CASSLATGIPEAFF,TGTGCCAGCAGCTTAGCAACAGGGATCCCTGAAGCTTTCTTT,TRBJ1-1,NA,many,TRBV7-9
CASSLAFSQETQYF,TGTGCCAGCAGCTTAGCCTTCAGCCAAGAGACCCAGTACTTC,TRBJ2-5,NA,NA,TRBV7-7
CASSAWTGGYMNTEAFF,TGTGCCAGCAGCGCCTGGACAGGGGGGTACATGAACACTGAAGCTTTCTTT,TRBJ1-1,TRBD1,NA,TRBV11-2
CASSEAQSEKLFF,TGTGCCAGCAGTGAAGCGCAGTCCGAAAAACTGTTTTTT,TRBJ1-4,NA,NA,TRBV2
CASSLDRAQIYEQYF,TGTGCCAGCAGCTTGGACAGGGCCCAAATCTACGAGCAGTACTTC,TRBJ2-7,NA,once,TRBV5-5
CASSSQGVQPQHF,TGTGCCAGTAGTTCCCAGGGGGTGCAGCCCCAGCATTTT,TRBJ1-5,TRBD1,NA,TRBV19
CSVEGDRESNEKLFF,TGCAGCGTTGAAGGAGACAGGGAATCTAATGAAAAACTGTTTTTT,TRBJ1-4,TRBD1,NA,TRBV29-1
CASTRDTAYEQYF,TGTGCCAGCACTCGGGACACCGCCTACGAGCAGTACTTC,TRBJ2-7,NA,few,TRBV2
CASSLDGDLGGTEAFF,TGTGCCAGCAGCTTAGATGGGGACCTGGGAGGCACTGAAGCTTTCTTT,TRBJ1-1,NA,few,TRBV7-9
CASSIAGTEPFYGYTF,TGTGCCAGCAGCATCGCCGGGACAGAGCCTTTCTATGGCTACACCTTC,TRBJ1-2,TRBD1,NA,TRBV7-9
CASSPGMGAEAFF,TGTGCCAGCTCACCAGGTATGGGGGCAGAGGCTTTCTTT,TRBJ1-1,NA,NA,TRBV18
CASSLDWDRGKNTIYF,TGCGCCAGCAGCTTGGATTGGGACAGGGGAAAGAACACCATATATTTT,TRBJ1-3,TRBD1,NA,TRBV5-1
CASSWPGRANTGELFF,TGTGCCAGCAGCTGGCCCGGCAGGGCGAACACCGGGGAGCTGTTTTTT,TRBJ2-2,NA,NA,TRBV4-2
CAWTDRDTEAFF,TGTGCCTGGACTGACAGGGACACTGAAGCTTTCTTT,TRBJ1-1,TRBD1,NA,TRBV30
CASSIDLGEEAEAFF,TGTGCCAGTAGTATAGATCTGGGGGAGGAGGCTGAAGCTTTCTTT,TRBJ1-1,NA,NA,TRBV19
CSAGQGAMNTEAFF,TGCAGCGCCGGACAGGGTGCCATGAACACTGAAGCTTTCTTT,TRBJ1-1,TRBD1,NA,TRBV29-1
CASSEGGQGAEKLFF,TGCGCCAGCAGCGAAGGGGGGCAGGGGGCGGAAAAACTGTTTTTT,TRBJ1-4,TRBD1,NA,TRBV5-1
CASSSFYSKEDVAPQHF,TGTGCCAGCAGCTCCTTCTATAGCAAGGAGGATGTTGCGCCCCAGCATTTT,TRBJ1-5,NA,NA,TRBV7-8
CASSPGTENTEAFF,TGTGCCAGCTCCCCCGGGACAGAGAACACTGAAGCTTTCTTT,TRBJ1-1,TRBD1,NA,TRBV7-9
CASSLPANTGELFF,TGCGCCAGCAGCTTGCCCGCGAACACCGGGGAGCTGTTTTTT,TRBJ2-2,NA,NA,TRBV5-1
CASSLNGVGNEAFF,TGCGCCAGCAGCCTCAACGGCGTCGGGAACGAAGCTTTCTTT,TRBJ1-1,NA,NA,TRBV5-1
CASSFAWAEGNQPQHF,TGTGCCAGCAGCTTCGCGTGGGCAGAAGGAAATCAGCCCCAGCATTTT,TRBJ1-5,NA,NA,TRBV7-8
CASSEARGLDQPQHF,TGTGCCAGCAGTGAGGCCAGGGGGTTGGATCAGCCCCAGCATTTT,TRBJ1-5,TRBD1,NA,TRBV6-1
CAISEQGGRGQPQHF,TGTGCCATCAGTGAGCAGGGGGGCCGGGGTCAGCCCCAGCATTTT,TRBJ1-5,TRBD1,NA,TRBV10-3
CSVSSGGLYEQYF,TGCAGCGTTTCTTCAGGGGGTCTTTACGAGCAGTACTTC,TRBJ2-7,TRBD1,NA,TRBV29-1
CATNPRGGSEAFF,TGTGCCACCAACCCCCGGGGGGGGTCTGAAGCTTTCTTT,TRBJ1-1,NA,NA,TRBV15
CSANRIYEQYF,TGCAGTGCCAACAGAATCTACGAGCAGTACTTC,TRBJ2-7,NA,NA,TRBV20-1
CASSPGGGLAGTDTQYF,TGTGCCAGCAGCCCTGGTGGGGGACTAGCGGGAACAGATACGCAGTATTTT,TRBJ2-3,TRBD2,NA,TRBV5-4
CSVQRGGEKLFF,TGCAGCGTTCAGCGGGGGGGTGAAAAACTGTTTTTT,TRBJ1-4,NA,NA,TRBV29-1
CASNLATETQYF,TGTGCCAGCAATCTAGCAACAGAGACCCAGTACTTC,TRBJ2-5,NA,many,TRBV2
CAWSVLLLENEQFF,TGTGCCTGGAGTGTACTTCTACTAGAAAATGAGCAGTTCTTC,TRBJ2-1,NA,NA,TRBV30
CASTAGGAETQYF,TGTGCCAGCACGGCAGGGGGCGCCGAGACCCAGTACTTC,TRBJ2-5,TRBD1,NA,TRBV25-1
CASSLNRVSNSYEQYF,TGTGCCAGCAGCTTAAACAGGGTATCTAATTCGTACGAGCAGTACTTC,TRBJ2-7,NA,NA,TRBV11-2
CAISERTGNYGYTF,TGTGCCATCAGTGAGCGGACAGGGAACTATGGCTACACCTTC,TRBJ1-2,TRBD1,NA,TRBV10-3
CASSLVAGGLYEQYF,TGTGCCAGCAGCTTAGTAGCGGGGGGGCTCTACGAGCAGTACTTC,TRBJ2-7,TRBD2,NA,TRBV11-3
CASNAQGATGELFF,TGTGCCAGTAACGCACAGGGGGCTACCGGGGAGCTGTTTTTT,TRBJ2-2,TRBD1,NA,TRBV19
CASIPPSGDAFF,TGTGCCAGCATACCCCCTTCGGGGGATGCTTTCTTT,TRBJ1-1,NA,NA,TRBV6-6
CATSDSSSGTIDTQYF,TGTGCCACCAGTGATTCCTCTAGCGGTACTATAGATACGCAGTATTTT,TRBJ2-3,TRBD2,NA,TRBV24-1
CASRPQLNTEAFF,TGCGCCAGCAGACCCCAACTCAACACTGAAGCTTTCTTT,TRBJ1-1,NA,once,TRBV5-1
CASSPTGASPYGYTF,TGTGCCAGCTCACCGACAGGGGCCTCACCCTATGGCTACACCTTC,TRBJ1-2,TRBD1,NA,TRBV18
CASSLGLAGDTQYF,TGTGCCAGCAGCTTAGGCCTAGCGGGGGATACGCAGTATTTT,TRBJ2-3,TRBD2,NA,TRBV7-3
CASSDRGEVDGYTF,TGTGCCAGCAGTGACAGGGGCGAGGTAGATGGCTACACCTTC,TRBJ1-2,TRBD1,NA,TRBV27
CASSSSPVVTEAFF,TGTGCCAGCAGTTCGAGCCCTGTGGTGACTGAAGCTTTCTTT,TRBJ1-1,NA,NA,TRBV6-5
CASRPGQSTDTQYF,TGCGCCAGCAGACCCGGACAGAGCACAGATACGCAGTATTTT,TRBJ2-3,NA,NA,TRBV5-1
CASSLIAPSTGELFF,TGTGCCAGCAGCTTAATAGCCCCCAGCACCGGGGAGCTGTTTTTT,TRBJ2-2,NA,NA,TRBV11-2
CASSLGASGDDTQYF,TGTGCCAGCAGCTTAGGAGCTAGCGGGGATGATACGCAGTATTTT,TRBJ2-3,TRBD2,NA,TRBV7-2
CASRENSEQYF,TGTGCCAGCAGGGAGAACTCCGAGCAGTACTTC,TRBJ2-7,NA,few,TRBV2
CASSFRQGSSGNTIYF,TGTGCCAGCAGCTTTCGACAGGGTTCGTCTGGAAACACCATATATTTT,TRBJ1-3,TRBD1,NA,TRBV7-2
CASSVRQPSSGNTIYF,TGTGCCAGCAGTGTACGACAGCCTAGCTCTGGAAACACCATATATTTT,TRBJ1-3,NA,NA,TRBV6-1
CASSSGSGNTIYF,TGCGCCAGCAGCAGCGGCTCTGGAAACACCATATATTTT,TRBJ1-3,NA,NA,TRBV5-1
CASSPGQGSSNQPQHF,TGTGCCAGCTCACCGGGGCAGGGAAGCTCCAATCAGCCCCAGCATTTT,TRBJ1-5,NA,NA,TRBV18